These 10 T cell receptor beta chains were all obtained from the same sample, sequenced in a study of human T cells and chemical hapten exposure. Noted time point: pre-sensitization, week 0. Treatment in this sample: therapeutic diphenylcyclopropenone sensitization with weekly scalp DPC. TCRdb independently ran MiXCR on the RACE reads; one entry per CDR3 protein. Among under 100,000 distinct CDR3 sequences listed, approximately 9% were seen once. The input for sequencing was whole blood, taken in connection with sensitization to the hapten diphenylcyclopropenone (DPC). Receptors were obtained from a man aged 40-50 years with alopecia areata. Some clones in this sample may be carry-over from other donors' samples.

V is TRBV10-3 and J is TRBJ1-5; TRBD1 matches 7 bases. With V trimmed by 6 bases and J by 7 bases, 6 bases remained unmatched. The CDR3 consists of 13 residues. Germline CDR1 reads ENHRY; CDR2 reads SYGVKD. For the CDR3, the DNA is TGTGCCATCAGGCCGGGACAGCACCAGCCCCAGCATTTT. It translates to CAIRPGQHQPQHF.

This clonotype occurred a few times. The gene calls are TRBV7-2 and TRBJ2-3; a weak D match, TRBD1 (6 bases). The ends were cut back, 1 base at V and 5 bases at J, with 10 bases in the middle. Germline V gene lookup returns CDR1 SGHTA and CDR2 FQGNSA. CDR3 length: 14 amino acids. This chain's CDR3 is CASSLGQALDTQYF. The CDR3 bases are TGTGCCAGCAGCTTAGGACAGGCTTTAGATACGCAGTATTTT.

Only one count was recorded for this clonotype. One end of the junction fails to match germline, which may point to a read error. The V and J genes are TRBV24-1 and TRBJ2-5; D might be TRBD2 (6 bases). Germline V gives CDR1 KGHDR, CDR2 SFDVKD. The CDR3 has 14 residues. CDR3 nucleotides: TGTGACACCAGGAGGCGGGCCGGAGGGGAGACCCAGTACTTC. It is translated as CDTRRRAGGETQYF.

The rearrangement joins TRBV19 to TRBJ1-4; the D gene is possibly TRBD1 (6 bases). The V gene lost 4 bases and the J gene lost 7 bases, with 13 bases spanning the gap. This CDR3 has 14 amino acids. Germline V gene sequence: CDR1 LNHDA, CDR2 SQIVND (reference sequence). DNA of the CDR3: TGTGCCAGTAGTAAAACAGGGATCAGTGAAAAACTGTTTTTT. As protein: CASSKTGISEKLFF.

This clonotype showed up just a few times. The rearrangement joins TRBV11-2 to TRBJ2-3; D unclear. V was clipped by 2 bases and J by 2 bases, with 8 bases between them. CDR1 is SGHAT and CDR2 is FQNNGV in the germline V gene. CDR3 length: 14 residues. CDR3 in amino acids: CASSLSFLTDTQYF. CDR3 bases: TGTGCCAGCAGCTTAAGTTTCCTCACAGATACGCAGTATTTT.

This clonotype turned up a few times. This rearrangement joins TRBV11-2 to TRBJ2-2, with D unclear. The germline gives CDR1 SGHAT, CDR2 FQNNGV. Trimming removed 4 bases at V and 6 bases at J, with 12 bases between. The CDR3 length is 14 residues. CDR3 in DNA: TGTGCCAGCAGCTCCTCCTACTCAGCCGGGGAGCTGTTTTTT. This codes for CASSSSYSAGELFF.

This clonotype was observed a few times. V is TRBV7-9 and J is TRBJ1-2, with D unresolved. The CDR3 runs to 15 residues. V was pared by 3 bases and J by 0 bases, with 11 bases between. The germline gives CDR1 SEHNR, CDR2 FQNEAQ (reference sequence). CDR3 bases: TGTGCCAGCAGCTTGGGCAGAGCATCTAACTATGGCTACACCTTC. Translating gives CASSLGRASNYGYTF.

This clonotype showed up just a few times. The genes are TRBV6-5 and TRBJ2-2; D is undetermined. There are 15 residues in the CDR3. CDR1 is MNHEY, CDR2 SVGAGI, per germline. Trimming cost V 0 bases and J 1 base, with 6 bases left between them. CDR3 sequence: CASSYSQLNTGELFF. The CDR3 coding sequence is TGTGCCAGCAGTTACTCACAGTTGAACACCGGGGAGCTGTTTTTT.

The chain combines TRBV18 with TRBJ1-1, with 10 bases aligning to TRBD1. J lost 10 bases, V lost 3 bases, and 8 bases had no gene match. CDR3 size: 14 residues. Germline V lookup: CDR1 KGHSH, CDR2 LQKENI. Written as DNA, the CDR3 is TGTGCCAGCTCACCCGTGACAGGGGGCGAGAGAGCTTTCTTT. This gives the protein CASSPVTGGERAFF.

This clonotype appeared a few times. The chain employs TRBV10-3 and TRBJ2-3; 7 bases line up with TRBD1. Germline loops: CDR1 ENHRY, CDR2 SYGVKD. Trimming took 6 bases from V and 0 from J; bases not matched to a gene: 9. This CDR3 contains 16 residues. CDR3 in DNA: TGTGCCATCAGCGAACCGACAGGGCCCAGCACAGATACGCAGTATTTT. It is translated as CAISEPTGPSTDTQYF.